The TCR beta chain described here comes from a study of blood T cell repertoires in COVID-19. Overall study context: From the United States, Italy and Spain came samples of acute and convalescent COVID-19. The cDNA or gDNA used as material had been derived from T cells, B-cell-depleted T cells, or PBMCs.

Germline CDR1 and CDR2: SGDLS and YYNGEE. The CDR3 consists of 16 residues. Germline trimming cut 3 bases from V and 1 base from J; bases unmatched to any gene: 7. In the original analysis: Reference gene primer amplification gave nucleated cell count estimates. The data were produced by immunoSEQ multiplex PCR, yet TCRdb's version contains in-frame clones alone and is incomplete. Clonal size and the V and J genes are those of that table, whereas D and trimming came from the DNA. This sample has roughly 160,000 clones, with about 87% found just once. Patients of the Seattle cohort, enrolled during active infection, were followed longitudinally.

The chain recombines TRBV9 with TRBJ2-3, with 8 bases aligning to TRBD1. The receptor comes from a woman in her seventies with COVID-19, enrolled during active disease. Sequenced input: peripheral blood. This CDR3 is CASSARGTGGTDTQYF. The CDR3 nucleotides are TGTGCCAGCAGCGCCCGGGGGACAGGAGGCACAGATACGCAGTATTTT.